This TCR beta chain stems from a study of shared T cell receptors in the human thymus. Produced via immunoSEQ multiplex PCR; TCRdb's table is partial and in-frame only. The repertoire includes hundreds of thousands of clones, roughly 90% of them detected once, and about 0.01% sits in the top ten. The germline V gene encodes CDR1 LGHNT and CDR2 FRNRAP. The CDR3 is made up of 13 amino acids. Unmatched junction bases numbered 2, after V lost 4 bases and J lost 6 bases. The same sample was also used in a study of human thymus T cells. From that paper: Resections that were taken during corrective heart surgery supplied the thymus tissue.

The source of this sequence is a boy under two years old with a congenital heart defect. The chain uses TRBV12-5 and TRBJ2-2; 7 bases are a match to TRBD1. The sequenced sample was thymocytes. The CDR3 region has the DNA TGTGCTAGTGGTTACCAGGGGGCCGGGGAGCTGTTTTTT. This codes for CASGYQGAGELFF.